This is a list of T cell receptor beta chains from one sample in a study of breast tumors, draining lymph nodes, adjacent tissues. A single record per CDR3 protein comes from TCRdb applying MiXCR to the multiplex PCR reads. The table lists about 130,000 distinct CDR3 sequences, approximately 21% of them singletons. The sequenced material came from axillary lymph node tissue. Source of these receptors: a female donor with breast cancer. Some clones in this sample may be carry-over from other donors' samples. Each CDR3 is given with its conserved first and last residue.

V gene	CDR3 protein
TRBV28	CASTWTNNEQFF
TRBV10-2	CASHEGGAEQYF
TRBV19	CASSIRHRGQETQYF
TRBV11-1	CASSPWTLPTTDTQYF
TRBV3-1	CASSQTQEARLNQYF
TRBV5-6	CASSLLGEGRTSTDTQYF
TRBV5-5	CASSKGQEGTDTQYF
TRBV27	CASSLHRLADSGELFF
TRBV10-2	CASSPQGFSYEQYF
TRBV24-1	CATSDSARGGSNIQYF
TRBV28	CASGYRVTEDNSPLHF
TRBV2	CASKDGVDALRSEYEQYF
TRBV7-8	CASSTKGPTGNHEQYF
TRBV10-3	CAITAGGGLSGELFF
TRBV7-9	CASSLRGGSPYEQYF
TRBV6-5	CASTKGVGGGSYEQYF